This T cell receptor (beta chain) was retrieved from a study of Graves' ophthalmopathy and Graves' hyperthyroidism (dated by TCRdb to the late 2010s). Some background on the complete study: Peripheral blood was collected at initial diagnosis, before any treatment. TCR beta repertoire signatures were used to distinguish Graves' ophthalmopathy from Graves' hyperthyroidism and to predict progression to ophthalmopathy. In total, approximately 130 blood samples were TCR-sequenced: some 40 ophthalmopathy, 80 or so hyperthyroidism and some 17 hyperthyroidism-to-ophthalmopathy patients. A discovery set of more than 90 patients (approximately 45 ophthalmopathy, about 55 stable hyperthyroidism) was enrolled to explore V-J signatures distinguishing ophthalmopathy from hyperthyroidism. The independent validation cohort included 18 to 20 hyperthyroidism patients plus 17 patients who later progressed from hyperthyroidism to ophthalmopathy. T-cell repertoires of thyroid tissue and blood were compared in six hyperthyroidism patients. Following sampling, methimazole starting at 30 mg daily was administered to hyperthyroidism patients, and high-dose intravenous methylprednisolone was administered to ophthalmopathy patients. The 75 to 100 discovery patients were randomly split 7:3 into training and test sets.

Here is what the overall study found, with its caveats: Most expanded thyroid clonotypes with frequency above 0.001 were also detected in blood, suggesting blood repertoires may reflect the thyroid immune response. In cross-validation, the 13-signature model distinguished ophthalmopathy from stable hyperthyroidism with about 88% sensitivity and 81.08% specificity, and in the test set the corresponding values were roughly 80% and 75%. No statistical method was used to set the sample size in advance, and the investigators knew which group each participant was assigned to. In validation, the model predicted ophthalmopathy progression with 55% to 71% sensitivity and about 73% specificity; about a dozen predicted patients were CT-confirmed with GO in a median of 6.5 months.

The ophthalmopathy patients had moderately to severely active disease, with a Clinical Activity Score of 3 or higher, a NOSPECS grade of 4 or higher, and a disease duration of less than 3 months. Anyone with other autoimmune diseases, uncontrolled infections, pregnancy or lactation was excluded from the study. Clinical symptoms, serum thyroxine, TRAb, thyroid ultrasound and orbital computed tomography formed the basis of the diagnosis. Ficoll-Paque density gradient centrifugation was used to isolate PBMCs from 8 to 10 ml of fresh peripheral blood. Trizol reagent was used to extract the total RNA, and its quality was then checked on an Agilent 2100 Bioanalyzer. This clonotype was found many times. Its antigen is unknown. The sample holds no much larger clone one base away, and base qualities are not on file. Compared with germline, V lacks 0 bases and J lacks 7 bases; bases without a gene match: 2. CDR1 is given as SGHTA and CDR2 as FQGTGA, both from the germline V gene. CDR3 length: 14 amino acids, cysteine to phenylalanine. Only CDR3 DNA remains: 42 bases, in frame from the first base.

For repertoire sequencing, the TCR beta CDR3 regions were amplified from RNA transcripts. A first-round RT-PCR used HTBI primers with the Qiagen OneStep RT-PCR kit, followed by a second-round multiplex PCR, size selection and purification. Libraries were sequenced paired-end with 100 bp reads on an Illumina HiSeq2000. Concerning the study's data processing: Reads were processed with SOAPnuke, discarding reads with adapters, uncalled bases, mean Phred below 15, or no exact constant-primer or identifier match. High-quality paired reads were merged with COPE v1.2.5. Each unique nucleotide sequence was treated as a clonotype, and MiTCR v1.1 was used to align the clonotypes to the IMGT TRB V, D and J references. Analysis was restricted to V-J combinations with a frequency above 0.0001, which covered 99.2% of repertoires. For each V-J combination, a TCR clonal expansion and chaos score was defined as the ratio of F50 clonal expansion to chaos observed in the TCRdist matrix. Features were reduced by Welch's t-statistics and random forest to 10 to 15 V-J combinations, which fed a naive Bayes classifier. The Morisita-Horn index was used to measure how similar the thyroid and blood repertoires were. TCRdb trimmed public reads at Q25 via fastp, called clones via MiXCR and kept in-frame beta chains. Every distinct CDR3 protein forms one entry, paired with its most common genes and DNA. For this entry, the V and J calls and clone size follow TCRdb and not the study's own pipeline. Recorded for this sample are 150,000 to 200,000 distinct CDR3 sequences; 30% to 45% of them occurred a single time. 4.5% to 6% of the sample rests with the top ten.

The rearrangement joined TRBV7-3 to TRBJ2-7; 11 central nucleotides agree with TRBD1. The sample taken for sequencing was peripheral blood. The TCR was taken from a woman between 35 and 50 years old with Graves' ophthalmopathy. Donor details come from another sample of the same person, matched by shared clones. The CDR3 protein sequence reads: CASSLTGQGGEQYF. Read as DNA, the sequence is TGTGCCAGCAGCTTAACGGGACAGGGGGGGGAGCAGTACTTC.